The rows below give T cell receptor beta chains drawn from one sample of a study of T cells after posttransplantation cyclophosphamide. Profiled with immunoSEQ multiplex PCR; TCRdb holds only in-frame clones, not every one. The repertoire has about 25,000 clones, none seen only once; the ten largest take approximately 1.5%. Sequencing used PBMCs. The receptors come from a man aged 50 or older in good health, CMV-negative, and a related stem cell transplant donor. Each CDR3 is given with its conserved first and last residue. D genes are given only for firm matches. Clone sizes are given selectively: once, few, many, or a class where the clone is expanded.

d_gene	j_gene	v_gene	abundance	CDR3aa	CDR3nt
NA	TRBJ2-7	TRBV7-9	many	CASIKVGAGAYEQYF	TGTGCCAGCATCAAAGTGGGGGCAGGAGCCTACGAGCAGTACTTC
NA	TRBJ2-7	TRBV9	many	CASSVRSGNYEQYF	TGTGCCAGCAGCGTACGTTCAGGGAACTACGAGCAGTACTTC
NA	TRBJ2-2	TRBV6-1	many	CASSDWSGELFF	TGTGCCAGCAGTGATTGGAGTGGGGAGCTGTTTTTT
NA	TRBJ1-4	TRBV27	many	CASSLFATQNEKLFF	TGTGCCAGCAGTTTATTTGCTACTCAAAATGAAAAACTGTTTTTT
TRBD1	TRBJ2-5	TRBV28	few	CASSSPDRAETQYF	TGTGCCAGCAGTTCCCCGGACAGGGCAGAGACCCAGTACTTC
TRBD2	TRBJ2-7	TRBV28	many	CASTTSGGSYEQYF	TGTGCCAGCACAACTAGCGGGGGCTCCTACGAGCAGTACTTC
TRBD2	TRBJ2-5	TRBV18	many	CASSPAGSGRAETQYF	TGTGCCAGCTCACCGGCGGGGAGCGGGAGGGCAGAGACCCAGTACTTC
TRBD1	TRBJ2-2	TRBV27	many	CASSRTGTGGARWGTGELFF	TGTGCCAGCAGTCGAACCGGGACAGGGGGCGCCAGATGGGGCACCGGGGAGCTGTTTTTT
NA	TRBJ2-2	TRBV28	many	CASSLGGGGTGELFF	TGTGCCAGCAGTTTAGGAGGGGGCGGCACCGGGGAGCTGTTTTTT
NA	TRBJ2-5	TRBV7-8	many	CASSFSGPGETQYF	TGTGCCAGCAGCTTTTCAGGGCCCGGAGAGACCCAGTACTTC
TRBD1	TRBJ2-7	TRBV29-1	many	CSVPGTDTYEQYF	TGCAGCGTGCCCGGGACAGACACCTACGAGCAGTACTTC
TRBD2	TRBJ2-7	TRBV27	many	CASKASGVSYEQYF	TGTGCCAGCAAGGCTAGCGGTGTCTCCTACGAGCAGTACTTC
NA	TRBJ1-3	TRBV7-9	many	CASSQGTGPGNTIYF	TGTGCCAGCAGCCAAGGTACAGGGCCCGGAAACACCATATATTTT
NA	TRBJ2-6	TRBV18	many	CASSPIAGANVLTF	TGTGCCAGCTCACCTATTGCTGGGGCCAACGTCCTGACTTTC
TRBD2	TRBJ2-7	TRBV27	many	CASSLTAGGYEQYF	TGTGCCAGCAGTTTGACAGCGGGAGGGTACGAGCAGTACTTC
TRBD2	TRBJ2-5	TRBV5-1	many	CASSLGGLAGQETQYF	TGCGCCAGCAGCTTGGGGGGACTAGCGGGGCAAGAGACCCAGTACTTC
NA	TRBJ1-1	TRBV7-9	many	CASSFEFGNTEAFF	TGTGCCAGCAGCTTTGAATTCGGGAACACTGAAGCTTTCTTT
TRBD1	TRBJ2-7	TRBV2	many	CASESRTGYSEQYF	TGTGCCAGCGAGTCCCGGACAGGGTACTCCGAGCAGTACTTC
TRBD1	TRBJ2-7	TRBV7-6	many	CASRPGQGVNEQYF	TGTGCCAGCAGGCCGGGACAGGGGGTGAACGAGCAGTACTTC
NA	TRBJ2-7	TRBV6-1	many	CASSDIKTSYEQYF	TGTGCCAGCAGTGATATAAAAACTTCCTACGAGCAGTACTTC
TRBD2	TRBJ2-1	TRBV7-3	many	CASSPWASGGYNEQFF	TGTGCCAGCAGCCCCTGGGCTAGCGGGGGTTACAATGAGCAGTTCTTC
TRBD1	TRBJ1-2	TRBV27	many	CASSHRGNYGYTF	TGTGCCAGCAGCCACAGGGGTAACTATGGCTACACCTTC
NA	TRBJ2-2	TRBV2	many	CASTGSGGELFF	TGTGCCAGCACAGGGTCGGGCGGGGAGCTGTTTTTT
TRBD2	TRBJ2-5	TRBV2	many	CASSGGGQETQYF	TGTGCCAGCTCCGGGGGGGGGCAGGAGACCCAGTACTTC
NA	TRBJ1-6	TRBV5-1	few	CASGQGDGYSPLHF	TGCGCCAGCGGCCAGGGTGACGGGTATTCACCCCTCCACTTT
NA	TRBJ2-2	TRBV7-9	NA	CASSTGTGSGSRTGELFF	TGTGCCAGCAGCACCGGGACAGGGAGCGGGAGCCGGACCGGGGAGCTGTTTTTT
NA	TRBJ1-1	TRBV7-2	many	CASSLGRMNTEAFF	TGTGCCAGCAGCTTGGGCAGAATGAACACTGAAGCTTTCTTT
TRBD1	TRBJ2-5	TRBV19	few	CASSILDRGQDEQYF	TGTGCCAGTAGTATACTGGACAGGGGGCAGGATGAGCAGTACTTC
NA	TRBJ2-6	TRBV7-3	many	CASSLRGSGANVLTF	TGTGCCAGCAGCTTACGGGGTAGTGGGGCCAACGTCCTGACTTTC
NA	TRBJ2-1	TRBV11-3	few	CASSSAFGEDDEQLF	TGTGCCAGCAGCTCCGCTTTTGGGGAGGACGATGAGCAGCTCTTC
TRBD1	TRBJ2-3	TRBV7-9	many	CASSLAPGQAPNTDTQYF	TGTGCCAGCAGCTTAGCCCCCGGACAGGCACCCAACACAGATACGCAGTATTTT
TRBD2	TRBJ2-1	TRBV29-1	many	CSVEGSSGILYNEQFF	TGCAGCGTTGAAGGCTCTAGCGGGATTCTTTACAATGAGCAGTTCTTC
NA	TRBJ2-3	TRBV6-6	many	CASSFPLTDTQYF	TGTGCCAGCAGTTTTCCCCTCACAGATACGCAGTATTTT
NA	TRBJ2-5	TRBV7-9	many	CASSSDQGDSAETQYF	TGTGCCAGCAGCTCGGACCAAGGCGACAGTGCCGAGACCCAGTACTTC
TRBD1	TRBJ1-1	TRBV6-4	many	CASKITGGSTEAFF	TGTGCCAGCAAAATAACAGGGGGCAGTACTGAAGCTTTCTTT
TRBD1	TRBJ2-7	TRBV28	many	CASSQGTAIYEQYF	TGTGCCAGCAGTCAGGGGACAGCCATCTACGAGCAGTACTTC
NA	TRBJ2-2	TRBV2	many	CASSVPETTGELFF	TGTGCCAGCAGTGTCCCGGAGACCACCGGGGAGCTGTTTTTT
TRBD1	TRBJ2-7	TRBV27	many	CASSWGTASYEQYF	TGTGCCAGCTCATGGGGGACAGCCTCCTACGAGCAGTACTTC
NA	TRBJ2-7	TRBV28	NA	CASRLAGPSYEQYF	TGTGCCAGCCGTCTGGCGGGACCATCCTACGAGCAGTACTTC
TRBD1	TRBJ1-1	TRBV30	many	CARDRGPNTEAFF	TGTGCCCGAGACAGGGGACCGAACACTGAAGCTTTCTTT
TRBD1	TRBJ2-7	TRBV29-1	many	CSVHNRGLNEQYF	TGCAGCGTCCATAACAGGGGGCTCAACGAGCAGTACTTC
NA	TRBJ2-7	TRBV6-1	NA	CASSDPPDAGHEQYF	TGTGCCAGCAGTGATCCCCCCGATGCTGGGCACGAGCAGTACTTC
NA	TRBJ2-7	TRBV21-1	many	CASSTYGGTPSSYEQYF	TGTGCCAGCAGCACCTATGGCGGGACTCCTAGCTCCTACGAGCAGTACTTC
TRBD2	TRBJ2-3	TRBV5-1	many	CASSPGLAGFTDTQYF	TGCGCCAGCAGCCCAGGACTAGCGGGGTTCACAGATACGCAGTATTTT
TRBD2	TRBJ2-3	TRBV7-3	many	CASSNALAGGRDTQYF	TGTGCCAGCAGCAATGCCTTAGCGGGGGGGCGAGATACGCAGTATTTT
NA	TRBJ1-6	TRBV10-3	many	CAIRDLQGVGSPLHF	TGTGCCATCAGGGACCTACAGGGAGTGGGTTCACCCCTCCACTTT
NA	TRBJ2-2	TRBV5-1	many	CASSPAGNANTGELFF	TGCGCCAGCAGCCCCGCAGGGAATGCGAACACCGGGGAGCTGTTTTTT
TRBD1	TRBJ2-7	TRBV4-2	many	CASSQEAGTGSYEQYF	TGTGCCAGCAGCCAAGAGGCCGGGACAGGATCCTACGAGCAGTACTTC
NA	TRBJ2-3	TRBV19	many	CASSPRLAKGTDTQYF	TGTGCCAGTAGCCCCCGGCTAGCGAAGGGCACAGATACGCAGTATTTT
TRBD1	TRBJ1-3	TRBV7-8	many	CASIPDRMISGNTIYF	TGTGCCAGCATCCCGGACAGGATGATCTCTGGAAACACCATATATTTT
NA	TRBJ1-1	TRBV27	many	CASAPWTPNTEAFF	TGTGCCAGCGCTCCGTGGACTCCTAACACTGAAGCTTTCTTT
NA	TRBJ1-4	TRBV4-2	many	CASSHKSAAEKLFF	TGTGCCAGCAGCCATAAGTCCGCGGCTGAAAAACTGTTTTTT
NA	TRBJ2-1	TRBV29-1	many	CSSREGAGGHNEQFF	TGCAGCTCCCGAGAGGGAGCAGGGGGGCACAATGAGCAGTTCTTC
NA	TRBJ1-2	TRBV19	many	CATTANYGYTF	TGTGCCACGACAGCTAACTATGGCTACACCTTC